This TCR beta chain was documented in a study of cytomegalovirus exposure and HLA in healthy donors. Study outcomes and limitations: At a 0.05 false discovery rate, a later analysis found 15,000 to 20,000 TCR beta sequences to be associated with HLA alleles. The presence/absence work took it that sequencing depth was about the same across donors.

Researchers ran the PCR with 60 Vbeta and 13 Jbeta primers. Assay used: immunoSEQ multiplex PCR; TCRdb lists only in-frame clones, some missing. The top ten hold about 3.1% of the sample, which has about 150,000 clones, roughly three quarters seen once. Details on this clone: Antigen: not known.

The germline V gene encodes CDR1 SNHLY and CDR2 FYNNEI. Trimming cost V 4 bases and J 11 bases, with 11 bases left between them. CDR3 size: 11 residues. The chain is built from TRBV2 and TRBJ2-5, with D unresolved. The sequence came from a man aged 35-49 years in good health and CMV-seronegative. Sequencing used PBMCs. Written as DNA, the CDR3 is TGTGCCAGCAGTGTAGCCGAGTCTCAGTACTTC. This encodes CASSVAESQYF. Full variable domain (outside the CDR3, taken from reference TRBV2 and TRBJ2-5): EPEVTQTPSHQVTQMGQEVILRCVPISNHLYFYWYRQILGQKVEFLVSFYNNEISEKSEIFDDQFSVERPDGSNFTLKIRSTKLEDSAMYFCASSVAESQYFGPGTRLLVL.